This record covers a single T cell receptor beta chain. Trimming took off 8 bases at V and 4 bases at J, with 17 bases between the two ends. Germline loops: CDR1 SGHTA, CDR2 FQGNSA. CDR3 length: 14 amino acids. This record belongs to a study of blood T cell repertoires in COVID-19. Study-wide context: Acute and convalescent COVID-19 specimens originated in the United States, Italy and Spain. PBMCs, B-cell-depleted T cells, or T cells provided the cDNA or gDNA that made up the material.

Per the study methods: Nucleated cell counts were estimated from reference gene primer amplification. The data were produced by immunoSEQ multiplex PCR, yet TCRdb's version contains in-frame clones alone and is incomplete. V and J calls and clone size follow that table, whereas D and trimming were derived from the DNA. The data contain around 50,000 clones, approximately 87% of them seen just once; the ten biggest clones take up less than 6%. The sample was peripheral blood. The sequence derives from a human donor in a cohort sampled during active COVID-19. The rearrangement links TRBV7-2 to TRBJ2-5; tentative D call: TRBD2 (6 bases). CDR3 bases: TGTGCCAGCGGCCTTATGGGGGGTCGAGAGACCCAGTACTTC. Protein: CASGLMGGRETQYF.